The T cell receptor (beta chain) described here comes from a study of CXCR3-negative and CXCR3-positive naive CD8 T cells. Study-wide results and limits: Most assays were run on fresh PBMCs (CXCR3 expression partially decreased after cryopreservation). CXCR3-expressing naive cells carried TRB CDR3s more hydrophobic than those of CXCR3-negative naive cells.

Each TRB cDNA library was prepared by 5' RACE (with UMI labels). TCRdb reanalyzed the 5' RACE reads and collapses them to one entry per CDR3 protein, without DNA. The clone table shows some 120,000 distinct CDR3 sequences, with the ten largest holding about 0.34%. Concerning this clonotype: Antigen unknown.

Germline CDR1 ENHRY, CDR2 SYGVKD. The CDR3 contains 13 residues. A CD45RO-CCR7+CD27+CD95- phenotype identified naive CD8+ T cells. The rearrangement links TRBV10-3 to TRBJ2-3. Sequenced: naive CXCR3+ CD8+ T cells from blood. Subset reported: CD45RO-CCR7+CD27+CD95- naive CD8+ T cells expressing CXCR3 (TNR3+). The clonotype originates from a human donor in good health. Some clones in this sample may be carry-over from other donors' samples. The CDR3: CAISGSLGDTQYF.